This T cell receptor (beta chain) was obtained from a study of T cell responses to AZD1222 COVID-19 vaccine. The wider study: Pooling covered second doses at about 4 or about 12 weeks.

Study-level points and caveats: Spike-specific TCR breadth and depth were elevated following two AZD1222 doses. Unmutated variant regions are reportedly targeted by nearly half of spike-specific TCRs.

The CDR3 is 14 amino acids. CDR1 and CDR2 (germline): SGHRS, YFSETQ. V lost 3 bases and J lost 1, with 11 bases in between. Profiling relied on immunoSEQ multiplex PCR, and the TCRdb table lists in-frame clones only, not all of them. The sample shows around 160,000 clones, around nine tenths of them seen only once. On this clone: What it binds is unknown.

This receptor was obtained from an adult in good health. The sample in question was peripheral blood, obtained on day 0 of AZD1222 vaccination. The chain carries TRBV5-1 and TRBJ2-7; tentatively, D is TRBD1 or TRBD2 (5 bases each). The CDR3 protein is CASSSGTSSYEQYF. Written as DNA, the CDR3 is TGCGCCAGCAGCTCCGGGACCTCTTCCTACGAGCAGTACTTC.